Given below is one TCR beta chain in context. Its antigen is not identified. These data belong to a study of T-cell reconstitution after alpha-beta-depleted transplantation in children. CDR1 and CDR2 (germline): MNHEY, SVGEGT. Trimming took 4 bases from V and 1 from J; bases not matched to a gene: 9. The CDR3 contains 19 residues. Study outcomes and limitations: High day-60 TCRbeta diversity in some patients came from surviving recipient T cells and thymic progenitors. Counts and diversity of T cells one year after transplant came mostly from newly produced T cells. Expanded clones from the graft, numbering several hundred, reportedly supplied alpha-beta T cells about two months after transplant.

During its preparation, the TCRbeta library received unique molecular identifiers. TCRdb ran MiXCR on the PCR reads and lists one entry per CDR3 protein. The sample holds about 980,000 distinct CDR3 sequences; about 29% are singletons and the top ten take 28%. This specimen was PBMCs, mostly from graft donor cells, taken 360 days after TCRalphabeta/CD19-depleted stem cell transplant. This chain links TRBV6-2 or TRBV6-3 with TRBJ2-2; 13 nucleotides agree with TRBD2. The origin of this receptor is a boy younger than two who had a stem cell transplant for SCID, so the T cells may come from the graft donor. The CDR3 DNA is TGTGCCAGCAGTTTGCAAAGACGGACTAGCGGGAGGAACACCGGGGAGCTGTTTTTT. Translated, it gives CASSLQRRTSGRNTGELFF.